Presented here are 7 T cell receptor beta chains from one specimen sequenced in a study of blood T cell repertoires in COVID-19 (dated by TCRdb to 2020 to 2021). Library preparation used the immunoSEQ multiplex PCR assay. TCRdb took over this immuneACCESS table, retaining in-frame rearrangements with V and J assigned. Such tables are incomplete; in checked studies, under half of the missing clones stem from an unresolved V gene, and the remainder is unexplained. Present in this sample are about 43,000 clones, 86% of which were seen just once. The top ten clonotypes cover approximately 8% of the sample. Material: peripheral blood. The receptors originated from a man aged 55 to 70 with active COVID-19.

The chain joins TRBV6-5 to TRBJ2-5; D gene ambiguous. Trimming left V 6 bases short and J 9 bases short, with 17 bases between. The germline V gene encodes CDR1 MNHEY and CDR2 SVGAGI. The CDR3 is 13 residues long. DNA for the CDR3: TGTGCCAGCAGGGCCCAAGACTTGGCGGCCCAGTACTTC. Protein: CASRAQDLAAQYF.

The chain recombines TRBV18 with TRBJ1-2; TRBD1 matches at 10 bases. J gave up 7 bases and V 5 bases, and 7 bases lay outside the gene matches. The CDR3 covers 14 residues. Germline CDR1 and CDR2: KGHSH and LQKENI. CDR3 amino acids: CASSTGQGDVGYTF. DNA for the CDR3: TGTGCCAGCTCAACCGGACAGGGGGATGTTGGCTACACCTTC.

This clone was seen only once. This chain uses TRBV4-2 with TRBJ2-7; D remains unclear. V lost 0 bases, J lost 6 bases, and 12 bases lay in between. Germline V gives CDR1 LGHNA, CDR2 YNFKEQ. This CDR3 region has 14 residues. CDR3 in DNA: TGTGCCAGCAGCCAAGAAATCGGGTTGCCCGAGCAGTACTTC. It translates to CASSQEIGLPEQYF.

The genes are TRBV6-5 and TRBJ1-1, with a possible D match to TRBD1 (5 bases). The CDR3 is 13 residues long. Per the germline V gene, CDR1 is MNHEY and CDR2 is SVGAGI. V was pared by 2 bases and J by 1 base, with 5 bases between. CDR3 sequence (DNA): TGTGCCAGCAGTTACGGACAGAACACTGAAGCTTTCTTT. This encodes CASSYGQNTEAFF.

This clone appeared once. The same CDR3 can be traced to other DNA sequences in this sample. The chain uses TRBV7-8 and TRBJ2-1; TRBD2 is a possible D gene (6 bases). The V end lost 4 bases, the J end lost 1 base, and 11 bases lay between the germline ends. The CDR3 has 15 residues. In germline, CDR1 is SGHVS, CDR2 FQNEAQ. The CDR3 sequence: CASSSSSASYNEQFF. For the CDR3, the DNA is TGTGCCAGCAGCTCTTCTAGCGCTTCCTACAATGAGCAGTTCTTC.

The CDR3 spells CASRLAGVNIQYF. The DNA for the CDR3 is TGTGCCAGCAGACTAGCGGGAGTCAACATTCAGTACTTC. V and J are TRBV6-5 and TRBJ2-4; 11 bases align to TRBD2. Germline V CDR1 and CDR2: MNHEY, SVGAGI. Germline trimming cut 6 bases from V and 7 bases from J; bases unmatched to any gene: 2. This CDR3 comprises 13 residues.

This clone was found a few times. V usage is TRBV28 and J usage is TRBJ1-2; TRBD1 is a possible D gene (6 bases). Germline lookup yields CDR1 MDHEN and CDR2 SYDVKM. V gave up 5 bases and J gave up 8 bases, with 24 bases separating them. The CDR3 length is 16 residues. DNA for the CDR3: TGTGCCAGCAGTAGCAGGGGAATTTCCGCTTATTTAGGCTACACCTTC. Translation gives CASSSRGISAYLGYTF.